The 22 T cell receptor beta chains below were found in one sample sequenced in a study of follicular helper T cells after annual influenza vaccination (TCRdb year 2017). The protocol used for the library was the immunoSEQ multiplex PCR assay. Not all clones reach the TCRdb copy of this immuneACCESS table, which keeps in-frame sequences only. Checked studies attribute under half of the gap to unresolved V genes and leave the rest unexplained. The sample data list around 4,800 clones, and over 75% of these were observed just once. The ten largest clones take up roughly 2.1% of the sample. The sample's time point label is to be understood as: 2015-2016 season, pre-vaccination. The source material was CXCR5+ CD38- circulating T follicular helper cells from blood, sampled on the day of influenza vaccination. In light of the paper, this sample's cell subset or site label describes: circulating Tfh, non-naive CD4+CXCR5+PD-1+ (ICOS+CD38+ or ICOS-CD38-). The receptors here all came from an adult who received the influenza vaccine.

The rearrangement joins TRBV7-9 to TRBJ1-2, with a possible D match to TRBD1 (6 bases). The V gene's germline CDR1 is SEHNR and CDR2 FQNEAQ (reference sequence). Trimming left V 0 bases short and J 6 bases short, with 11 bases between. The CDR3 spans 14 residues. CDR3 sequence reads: CASSLAGGRHGYTF. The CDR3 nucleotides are TGTGCCAGCAGCTTAGCGGGGGGGCGCCATGGCTACACCTTC.

CDR3 in amino acids: CASRRGAVAGELFF. The CDR3 DNA is TGTGCCAGCAGGCGGGGGGCCGTGGCCGGGGAGCTGTTTTTT. This chain uses TRBV6-5 with TRBJ2-2; TRBD2 matches at 8 bases. The J segment lost 6 bases and the V segment lost 6 bases, leaving 6 bases of the junction unmatched. Per the germline V gene, CDR1 is MNHEY and CDR2 is SVGAGI. This CDR3 comprises 14 residues.

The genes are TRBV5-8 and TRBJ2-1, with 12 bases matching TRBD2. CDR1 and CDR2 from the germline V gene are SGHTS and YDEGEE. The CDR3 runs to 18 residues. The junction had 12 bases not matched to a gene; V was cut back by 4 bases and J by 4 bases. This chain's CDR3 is CASSVEPLAGGPYNEQFF. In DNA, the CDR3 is TGTGCCAGCAGCGTCGAGCCGCTAGCGGGGGGGCCATACAATGAGCAGTTCTTC.

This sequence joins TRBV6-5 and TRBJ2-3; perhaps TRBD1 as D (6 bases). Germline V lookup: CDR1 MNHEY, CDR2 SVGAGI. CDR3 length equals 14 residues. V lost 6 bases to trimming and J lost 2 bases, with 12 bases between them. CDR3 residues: CASRDRISTDTQYF. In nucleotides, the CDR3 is TGTGCCAGCAGAGACAGGATTTCCACAGATACGCAGTATTTT.

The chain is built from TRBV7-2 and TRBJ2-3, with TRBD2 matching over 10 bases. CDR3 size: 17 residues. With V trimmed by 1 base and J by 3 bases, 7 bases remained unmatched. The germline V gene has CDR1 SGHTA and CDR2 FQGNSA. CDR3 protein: CASSLVGGLASTDTQYF. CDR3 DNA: TGTGCCAGCAGCTTAGTCGGGGGACTAGCGTCGACAGATACGCAGTATTTT.

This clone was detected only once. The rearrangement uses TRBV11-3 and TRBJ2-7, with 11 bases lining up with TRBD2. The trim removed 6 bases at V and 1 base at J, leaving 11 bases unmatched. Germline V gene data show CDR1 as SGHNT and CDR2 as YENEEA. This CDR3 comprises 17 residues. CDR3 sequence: CASRVASGGQGSYEQYF. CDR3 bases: TGTGCCAGCAGAGTGGCTAGCGGGGGGCAAGGTTCCTACGAGCAGTACTTC.

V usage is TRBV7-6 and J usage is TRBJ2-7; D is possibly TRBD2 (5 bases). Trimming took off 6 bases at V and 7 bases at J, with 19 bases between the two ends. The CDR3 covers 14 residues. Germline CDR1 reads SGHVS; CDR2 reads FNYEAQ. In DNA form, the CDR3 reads TGTGCCAGCAGATTGGACTCACGTTCCTTGGAGCAGTACTTC. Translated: CASRLDSRSLEQYF.

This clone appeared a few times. Written as DNA, the CDR3 is TGTGCCAGCAGCTATAGGGCTAATGAAAAACTGTTTTTT. Protein product: CASSYRANEKLFF. This rearrangement joins TRBV4-2 to TRBJ1-4; D gene unclear. In germline, CDR1 is LGHNA, CDR2 YNFKEQ. V was pared by 5 bases and J by 3 bases, with 7 bases between. The CDR3 is 13 amino acids.

The CDR3 spells CASSRGPNEKLFF. In DNA form, the CDR3 reads TGTGCCAGCAGCAGGGGGCCTAATGAAAAACTGTTTTTT. The chain uses TRBV7-8 and TRBJ1-4, with 7 bases matching TRBD1. Per the germline V gene, CDR1 is SGHVS and CDR2 is FQNEAQ. The CDR3 is 13 amino acids. After removal of 5 bases from V and 3 bases from J, the junction contained 0 bases not matched to a gene. Variable domain in full (rest from reference TRBV7-8 and TRBJ1-4): GAGVSQSPRYKVAKRGQDVALRCDPISGHVSLFWYQQALGQGPEFLTYFQNEAQLDKSGLPSDRFFAERPEGSVSTLKIQRTQQEDSAVYLCASSRGPNEKLFFGSGTQLSVL.

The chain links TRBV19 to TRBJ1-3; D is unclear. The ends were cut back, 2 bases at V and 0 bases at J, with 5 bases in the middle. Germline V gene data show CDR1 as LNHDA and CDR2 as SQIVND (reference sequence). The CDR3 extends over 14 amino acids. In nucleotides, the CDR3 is TGTGCCAGTAGTATAACAGACTCTGGAAACACCATATATTTT. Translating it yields CASSITDSGNTIYF.

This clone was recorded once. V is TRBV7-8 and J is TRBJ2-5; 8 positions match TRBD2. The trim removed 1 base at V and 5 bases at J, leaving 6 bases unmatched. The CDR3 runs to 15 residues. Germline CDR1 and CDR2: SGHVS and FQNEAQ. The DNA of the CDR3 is TGTGCCAGCAGCTTAGATGGGACTAGTGGGGAGACCCAGTACTTC. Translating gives CASSLDGTSGETQYF.

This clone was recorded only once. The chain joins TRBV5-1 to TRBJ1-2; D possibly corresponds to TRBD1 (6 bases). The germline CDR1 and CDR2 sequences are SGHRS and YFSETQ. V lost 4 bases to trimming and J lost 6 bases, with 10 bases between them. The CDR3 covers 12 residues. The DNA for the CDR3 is TGCGCCAGCAGCGAGACAGGTGATGGCTACACCTTC. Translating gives CASSETGDGYTF.

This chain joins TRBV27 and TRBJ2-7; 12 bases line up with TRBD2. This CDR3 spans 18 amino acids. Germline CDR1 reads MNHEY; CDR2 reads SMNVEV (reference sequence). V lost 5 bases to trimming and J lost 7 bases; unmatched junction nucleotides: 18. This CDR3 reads CASSPLWASGGELEEQYF. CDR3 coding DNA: TGTGCCAGCAGTCCTTTATGGGCTAGCGGGGGGGAATTGGAAGAGCAGTACTTC.

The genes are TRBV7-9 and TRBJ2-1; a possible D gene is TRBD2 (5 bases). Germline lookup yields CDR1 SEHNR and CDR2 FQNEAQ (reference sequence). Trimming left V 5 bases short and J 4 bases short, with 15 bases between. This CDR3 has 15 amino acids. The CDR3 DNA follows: TGTGCCAGCAGCCCCACGTCGGGGAGATACAATGAGCAGTTCTTC. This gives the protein CASSPTSGRYNEQFF.

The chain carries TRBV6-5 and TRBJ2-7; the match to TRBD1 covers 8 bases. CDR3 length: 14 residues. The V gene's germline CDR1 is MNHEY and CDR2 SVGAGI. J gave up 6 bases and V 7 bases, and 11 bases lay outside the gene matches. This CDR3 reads CASNEQGEAFEQYF. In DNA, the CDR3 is TGTGCCAGCAACGAACAGGGGGAAGCTTTCGAGCAGTACTTC.

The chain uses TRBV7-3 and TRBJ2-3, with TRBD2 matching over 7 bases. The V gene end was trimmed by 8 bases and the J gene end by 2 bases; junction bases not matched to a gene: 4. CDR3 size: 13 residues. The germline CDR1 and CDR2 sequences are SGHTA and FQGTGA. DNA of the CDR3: TGTGCCAGCGGGACTACACACACAGATACGCAGTATTTT. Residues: CASGTTHTDTQYF.

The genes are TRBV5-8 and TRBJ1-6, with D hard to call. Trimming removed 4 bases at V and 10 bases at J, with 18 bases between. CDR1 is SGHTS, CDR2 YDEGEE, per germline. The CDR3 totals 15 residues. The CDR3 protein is CASSPRLRAGSPLHF. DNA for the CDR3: TGTGCCAGCAGCCCGCGTTTGAGGGCGGGATCACCCCTCCACTTT.

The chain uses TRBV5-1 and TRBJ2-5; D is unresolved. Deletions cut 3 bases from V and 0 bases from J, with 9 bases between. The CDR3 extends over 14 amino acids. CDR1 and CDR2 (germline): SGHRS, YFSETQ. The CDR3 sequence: CASSSLWYQETQYF. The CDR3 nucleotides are TGCGCCAGCAGCTCCCTTTGGTACCAAGAGACCCAGTACTTC. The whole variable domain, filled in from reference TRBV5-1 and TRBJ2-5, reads KAGVTQTPRYLIKTRGQQVTLSCSPISGHRSVSWYQQTPGQGLQFLFEYFSETQRNKGNFPGRFSGRQFSNSRSEMNVSTLELGDSALYLCASSSLWYQETQYFGPGTRLLVL.

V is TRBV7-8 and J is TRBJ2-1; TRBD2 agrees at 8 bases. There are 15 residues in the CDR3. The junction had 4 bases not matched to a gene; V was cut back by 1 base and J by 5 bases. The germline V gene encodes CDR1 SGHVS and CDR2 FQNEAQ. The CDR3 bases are TGTGCCAGCAGCTTAGGTAGCGGGGTAAACAATGAGCAGTTCTTC. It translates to CASSLGSGVNNEQFF.

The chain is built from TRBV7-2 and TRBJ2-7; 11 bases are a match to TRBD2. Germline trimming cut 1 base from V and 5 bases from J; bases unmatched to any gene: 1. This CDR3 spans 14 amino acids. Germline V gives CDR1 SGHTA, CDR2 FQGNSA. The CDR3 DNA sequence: TGTGCCAGCAGCTTAGTACTAGCGGGGGACGAGCAGTACTTC. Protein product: CASSLVLAGDEQYF.

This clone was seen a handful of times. The CDR3 sequence is CASSRDTYGYTF. The CDR3 DNA sequence: TGTGCCAGCAGCCGAGACACATATGGCTACACCTTC. The chain couples TRBV7-2 to TRBJ1-2; unclear D gene. Germline CDR1 reads SGHTA; CDR2 reads FQGNSA. The V gene lost 5 bases and the J gene lost 5 bases, with 9 bases spanning the gap. The CDR3 spans 12 residues.

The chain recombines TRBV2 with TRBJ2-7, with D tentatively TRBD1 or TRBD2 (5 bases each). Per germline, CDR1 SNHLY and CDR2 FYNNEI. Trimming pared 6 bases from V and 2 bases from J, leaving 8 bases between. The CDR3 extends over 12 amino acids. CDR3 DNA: TGTGCCAGCAGGGGGGACCCCTACGAGCAGTACTTC. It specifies CASRGDPYEQYF.